A single sample gave rise to the 29 T cell receptor beta chains below, sequenced in a study of neurological immune-mediated disorders. Each CDR3 protein gets one entry after TCRdb re-called the 5' RACE reads with MiXCR. The sample lists roughly 76,000 distinct CDR3 sequences, about 14% occurring once. The sequencing sample was made of PBMCs. These receptors were taken from a woman in her fifties or sixties in good health.

This clonotype showed up many times. The chain has TRBV28 and TRBJ2-1, with TRBD2 as a possible D gene (6 bases). CDR1 is MDHEN and CDR2 is SYDVKM in the germline V gene. The V end lost 5 bases, the J end lost 5 bases, and 16 bases lay between the germline ends. The CDR3 runs 15 residues. The CDR3 loop is CASSVPNRRDNEQFF. The DNA of the CDR3 is TGTGCCAGCAGTGTACCCAACAGGAGGGACAATGAGCAGTTCTTC.

This clonotype was observed a few times. V usage is TRBV28 and J usage is TRBJ2-1; D might be TRBD1 or TRBD2, each matching 5 bases. The V and J ends lost 8 bases and 4 bases respectively, with 12 bases between them. Germline assignment: CDR1 MDHEN and CDR2 SYDVKM. This CDR3 region has 13 residues. The CDR3 loop is CASGTLFYNEQFF. The CDR3 DNA reads TGTGCCAGCGGGACCCTCTTTTACAATGAGCAGTTCTTC.

This clonotype has at least ten counts. V gene TRBV15 combines with J gene TRBJ2-1; 9 bases are a match to TRBD2. The V segment lost 5 bases and the J segment 13 bases; nucleotides outside the gene matches: 15. The V gene's germline CDR1 is LNHNV and CDR2 YYDKDF (reference sequence). There are 15 residues in the CDR3. The CDR3 nucleotides are TGTGCCACCAGCGTAAGAGCGCAGCGGGGGGAACGACAGTTCTTC. Translating it yields CATSVRAQRGERQFF.

On this clonotype itself: A clone one base away is much larger, so this may be a read error. The V and J genes are TRBV7-2 and TRBJ2-5; D tentatively fits TRBD1 or TRBD2 (5 bases each). Germline V lookup: CDR1 SGHTA, CDR2 FQGNSA. Trimming removed 5 bases at V and 11 bases at J, with 15 bases between. The CDR3 sequence is 12 residues long. For the CDR3, the DNA is TGTGCCAGCAGCACCGGGACCACTATGCAGTACTTC. This encodes CASSTGTTMQYF.

The table lists this clonotype with many counts. The rearrangement uses TRBV7-2 and TRBJ2-1; TRBD2 aligns across 9 bases. The V gene's germline CDR1 is SGHTA and CDR2 FQGNSA. The CDR3 is 15 amino acids. V lost 2 bases, J lost 10 bases, and 9 bases stayed unmatched. CDR3 loop: CASSLSQILAGEQFF. The CDR3 DNA reads as TGTGCCAGCAGCTTAAGCCAGATACTAGCGGGCGAGCAGTTCTTC. Combining the CDR3 with reference TRBV7-2 and TRBJ2-1 gives the whole variable domain GAGVSQSPSNKVTEKGKDVELRCDPISGHTALYWYRQSLGQGLEFLIYFQGNSAPDKSGLPSDRFSAERTGGSVSTLTIQRTQQEDSAVYLCASSLSQILAGEQFFGPGTRLTVL.

This clonotype was seen at least ten times. The chain combines TRBV11-2 with TRBJ1-1; D remains unclear. Germline values: CDR1 SGHAT, CDR2 FQNNGV. The ends were cut back, 7 bases at V and 4 bases at J, with 13 bases in the middle. CDR3 length equals 13 residues. This CDR3 is CASTLAMSTEAFF. In nucleotides, the CDR3 is TGTGCCAGCACCCTAGCGATGTCCACTGAAGCTTTCTTT.

This clonotype came up many times. The J gene is TRBJ2-7, the V gene TRBV7-3; D uncertain. V was cut by 11 bases and J by 5 bases, with 7 bases left in between. CDR1 is SGHTA, CDR2 FQGTGA, per germline. The CDR3 totals 9 residues. The CDR3 sequence: CAGGDEQYF. CDR3 nucleotide sequence: TGTGCCGGTGGAGACGAGCAGTACTTC.

This clonotype was observed many times. The chain has TRBV9 and TRBJ2-6; TRBD2 matches at 8 bases. CDR1 SGDLS and CDR2 YYNGEE come from the germline V gene. V gave up 1 base and J gave up 0 bases; unmatched junction bases: 3. This CDR3 contains 17 residues. CDR3 coding DNA: TGTGCCAGCAGCGTACGGAGCGGGGGCTCTGGGGCCAACGTCCTGACTTTC. Protein: CASSVRSGGSGANVLTF. Complete variable domain (other parts from reference TRBV9 and TRBJ2-6): DSGVTQTPKHLITATGQRVTLRCSPRSGDLSVYWYQQSLDQGLQFLIQYYNGEERAKGNILERFSAQQFPDLHSELNLSSLELGDSALYFCASSVRSGGSGANVLTFGAGSRLTVL.

With respect to this clonotype: Its ends do not fully match the called genes, so a read error is possible. This sequence joins TRBV18 and TRBJ2-5; 9 bases agree with TRBD2. CDR1 and CDR2 (germline): KGHSH, LQKENI. This CDR3 region has 18 residues. CDR3 in amino acids: CASSPPPFLAGPQETQNF. CDR3 nucleotides: TGTGCCAGCTCACCACCGCCCTTCCTAGCGGGGCCGCAAGAGACCCAGAACTTC.

This clonotype was observed many times. The CDR3 region is CASSVREGLYNEQFF. CDR3 nucleotides: TGTGCCAGCAGCGTGCGGGAGGGCCTCTACAATGAGCAGTTCTTC. The V and J genes are TRBV9 and TRBJ2-1; 9 positions agree with TRBD2. CDR1 is SGDLS and CDR2 is YYNGEE in the germline V gene. With 2 bases clipped from V and 3 bases from J, the junction kept 3 bases outside the gene matches. This CDR3 spans 15 amino acids.

The CDR3 here is CASSLEGRGNQPQHF. CDR3 coding DNA: TGTGCCAGCAGCTTGGAAGGAAGGGGCAATCAGCCCCAGCATTTT. The chain links TRBV5-5 to TRBJ1-5; no firm D call. V gave up 0 bases and J gave up 2 bases, with 9 bases separating them. Germline V gene data show CDR1 as SGHKS and CDR2 as YYEKEE (reference sequence). The CDR3 loop spans 15 amino acids. Variable domain in full (rest from reference TRBV5-5 and TRBJ1-5): DAGVTQSPTHLIKTRGQQVTLRCSPISGHKSVSWYQQVLGQGPQFIFQYYEKEERGRGNFPDRFSARQFPNYSSELNVNALLLGDSALYLCASSLEGRGNQPQHFGDGTRLSIL.

The rearrangement links TRBV7-9 to TRBJ2-1; 10 positions match TRBD2. This CDR3 is 15 amino acids long. Germline CDR1 is SEHNR and CDR2 is FQNEAQ (reference sequence). The trim removed 5 bases at V and 4 bases at J, leaving 5 bases unmatched. This CDR3 reads CASSHTSGTYNEQFF. CDR3 bases: TGTGCCAGCAGCCACACTAGCGGGACTTACAATGAGCAGTTCTTC.

This clonotype has a count of ten or more. V and J are TRBV5-1 and TRBJ2-5, with 7 bases that match TRBD1. CDR1 and CDR2 (germline): SGHRS, YFSETQ. This CDR3 comprises 13 residues. V lost 7 bases, J lost 7 bases, and 10 bases stayed unmatched. CDR3 bases: TGCGCCAGCGGGGAGACAGGGAGTGGGACCCAGTACTTC. Amino acid sequence: CASGETGSGTQYF.

The genes are TRBV6-5 and TRBJ2-1; 8 bases line up with TRBD2. This CDR3 has 16 amino acids. V lost 4 bases and J lost 3; bases outside the gene matches: 8. From germline, CDR1 is MNHEY and CDR2 SVGAGI. Written as DNA, the CDR3 is TGTGCCAGCAGTTTCTCCGAGACTAGCGTCTACAATGAGCAGTTCTTC. Translating it yields CASSFSETSVYNEQFF.

This clonotype has ten or more counts. The chain recombines TRBV24-1 with TRBJ2-1; 12 nucleotides match TRBD2. The V gene end was trimmed by 4 bases and the J gene end by 7 bases; junction bases not matched to a gene: 7. The germline V gene encodes CDR1 KGHDR and CDR2 SFDVKD. This CDR3 spans 16 amino acids. The chain's CDR3 is CATSDRLAGAGNEQFF. CDR3 bases: TGTGCCACCAGTGACAGACTAGCGGGAGCGGGAAATGAGCAGTTCTTC.

This clonotype showed up many times. The gene calls are TRBV3-1 and TRBJ2-1, with 7 nucleotides matching TRBD2. V shed 0 bases and J 1 base; nucleotides not matched to a gene: 6. CDR1 and CDR2 from the germline V gene are LGHDT and YNNKEL (reference sequence). CDR3 size: 17 residues. The CDR3 reads CASSQDFERGSYNEQFF. The DNA for the CDR3 is TGTGCCAGCAGCCAAGATTTCGAGCGGGGATCCTACAATGAGCAGTTCTTC.

In this sample, this clonotype turned up many times. This rearrangement joins TRBV5-1 to TRBJ1-4, with TRBD1 identical over 10 bases. Germline CDR1 is SGHRS and CDR2 is YFSETQ. J was trimmed by 8 bases and V by 4 bases; bases with no gene match: 8. The CDR3 spans 15 residues. CDR3 bases: TGCGCCAGCAGCCCAACCGGGACAGGGGAAGAAAAACTGTTTTTT. Translation gives CASSPTGTGEEKLFF.

This clonotype was detected ten times or more. The rearrangement uses TRBV5-1 and TRBJ2-5, with TRBD1 matching 8 bases. Germline values: CDR1 SGHRS, CDR2 YFSETQ. This CDR3 has 15 residues. The trim removed 2 bases at V and 4 bases at J, leaving 7 bases unmatched. CDR3 nucleotide sequence: TGCGCCAGCAGCTTACAGGGGGGTCCAAGAGAGACCCAGTACTTC. Protein sequence: CASSLQGGPRETQYF.

This clonotype has ten or more counts. The V and J genes are TRBV20-1 and TRBJ2-2; TRBD1 matches at 9 bases. Trimming removed 6 bases from V and 3 bases from J; junction bases left unmatched: 2. CDR3 length: 13 residues. CDR1 DFQATT and CDR2 SNEGSKA come from the germline V gene (reference sequence). CDR3 in amino acids: CSARTGDTGELFF. CDR3 bases: TGCAGTGCGCGGACAGGGGACACCGGGGAGCTGTTTTTT.

This clonotype was seen a handful of times. The chain recombines TRBV7-6 with TRBJ2-2; D is unresolved. The CDR3 is made up of 14 amino acids. V dropped 7 bases and J dropped 1 base, with 10 bases sitting between them. Germline V gene sequence: CDR1 SGHVS, CDR2 FNYEAQ. The CDR3 nucleotides read TGTGCCAGCACCTTCGGTCAGAACACCGGGGAGCTGTTTTTT. Translating it yields CASTFGQNTGELFF.

This clonotype has at least ten counts. The chain is built from TRBV2 and TRBJ2-3; unclear D gene. Per the germline V gene, CDR1 is SNHLY and CDR2 is FYNNEI. The CDR3 has 12 residues. The V and J ends lost 3 bases and 5 bases respectively, with 6 bases between them. The CDR3 reads CASSEFRDTQYF. The CDR3 nucleotides read TGTGCCAGCAGTGAGTTTCGAGATACGCAGTATTTT.

The chain links TRBV2 to TRBJ1-1; D remains unclear. The CDR3 is 14 amino acids. The ends were cut back, 1 base at V and 0 bases at J, with 6 bases in the middle. Germline values: CDR1 SNHLY, CDR2 FYNNEI. The CDR3 nucleotides read TGTGCCAGCAGTGAAGGGGGAATGAACACTGAAGCTTTCTTT. This sequence encodes CASSEGGMNTEAFF.

This clonotype was seen a few times. CDR3 coding DNA: TGTGCCAGCAATAGAGGACAGGGGGCAGTCAGTGAGCAGTTCTTC. The encoded protein is CASNRGQGAVSEQFF. The rearrangement uses TRBV7-8 and TRBJ2-1; 11 positions match TRBD1. The V and J ends lost 7 bases and 9 bases, in that order; junction bases with no gene match: 11. CDR1 is SGHVS and CDR2 is FQNEAQ in the germline V gene. The CDR3 is 15 residues long.

This clonotype came up many times. The chain couples TRBV10-2 to TRBJ2-2; tentatively, D is TRBD2 (5 bases). The germline V gene has CDR1 WSHSY and CDR2 SAAADI. The V and J ends lost 9 bases and 3 bases respectively, with 8 bases between them. The CDR3 covers 12 residues. The chain's CDR3 is CARKGDTGELFF. In DNA form, the CDR3 reads TGCGCCAGGAAGGGAGACACCGGGGAGCTGTTTTTT.

This clonotype was seen repeatedly, ten times or more. The chain has TRBV5-1 and TRBJ2-2, with D possibly called TRBD1 or TRBD2 (5 bases each). CDR1 is SGHRS, CDR2 YFSETQ, per germline. Trimming pared 4 bases from V and 6 bases from J, leaving 16 bases between. The CDR3 length is 15 residues. The CDR3 DNA reads as TGCGCCAGCAGCCCGACTAAAGGGGACGCCGGGGAGCTGTTTTTT. It yields the protein CASSPTKGDAGELFF.

This clonotype was detected many times. One junction end disagrees with the germline gene, perhaps due to a read error. The chain employs TRBV7-7 and TRBJ2-1; D is tentatively TRBD1 or TRBD2 (5 bases each). This CDR3 region has 14 residues. Looked up from germline, CDR1 is SSHAT and CDR2 is FNYEAQ (reference sequence). As DNA, the CDR3 is TGTGCTAGCAGCACCGGGACCGGCGGCAATGAGCAGTTCTTC. It encodes CASSTGTGGNEQFF.

This clonotype turned up a few times. V is TRBV20-1 and J is TRBJ2-1; 7 bases agree with TRBD2. The CDR3 has 14 residues. In germline, CDR1 is DFQATT, CDR2 SNEGSKA (reference sequence). Trimming removed 7 bases from V and 3 bases from J; junction bases left unmatched: 9. As DNA, the CDR3 is TGCAGTGGTATTGTGGGACTACGCTACAATGAGCAGTTCTTC. This gives the protein CSGIVGLRYNEQFF.

This clonotype was observed at least ten times. This chain uses TRBV28 with TRBJ1-5; possible D gene TRBD1, 5 bases. Germline V CDR1 and CDR2: MDHEN, SYDVKM. The CDR3 spans 15 residues. V lost 4 bases, J lost 7 bases, and 17 bases lay in between. This chain's CDR3 is CASSSVGEGEQPQHF. Here the CDR3 DNA reads TGTGCCAGCAGTTCTGTGGGGGAAGGGGAACAGCCCCAGCATTTT.

The J gene is TRBJ2-3, the V gene TRBV10-1; D is unclear. This CDR3 has 13 amino acids. V gave up 3 bases and J gave up 3 bases, with 7 bases separating them. CDR1 is WNHNN and CDR2 is SYGVQD in the germline V gene (reference sequence). CDR3 in DNA: TGCGCCAGCAGTGATTCTACAACAGATACGCAGTATTTT. Translated, it gives CASSDSTTDTQYF.